The subject of this entry is one TCR beta chain. There is no known antigen for this receptor. Within one base of it there is no much larger clone, and no base qualities were kept. This entry comes from a study of immune characteristics of hereditary and idiopathic chronic pancreatitis. A note on the overall study: The study profiled local pancreatic immune cells and TCRbeta repertoires in hereditary and idiopathic chronic pancreatitis compared with control organ donor pancreases. In total, 5 control pancreases, roughly 7 hereditary chronic pancreatitis pancreases and about 6 idiopathic chronic pancreatitis pancreases underwent TCRbeta sequencing. The gDNA-based approach was selected because minimal in vitro experimental manipulation of pancreas-infiltrating T cells was involved.

Pancreas tissue with chronic pancreatitis was obtained from patients having total pancreatectomy with islet autotransplantation (TPIAT). None of the chronic pancreatitis patients included in the study had a known history of diabetes. For TCRbeta sequencing, genomic DNA was extracted directly from bulk pancreas tissue, without T cell sorting. At two US centers, pancreas tissues from patients and organ donors were collected on a consecutive basis. The library came from the immunoSEQ multiplex PCR assay. The TCRbeta CDR3 region and adjacent sequences were amplified and sequenced from pancreatic genomic DNA. The authors' analysis ran thus. Repertoire diversity was measured as a mean normalized Shannon-Wiener index, alongside productive clonality and productive rearrangement counts. The nonparametric Mann-Whitney U test was used to compare repertoire metrics between controls and chronic pancreatitis. A shared clonotype was defined as a CDR3beta sequence with the same amino acid composition and length across subjects. TCRdb stores this immuneACCESS table with in-frame sequences only. Part of the clones is absent; in the studies checked, under half of the shortfall reflects unresolved V genes, and no reason is known for the rest. Clone size and V and J calls were adopted from that table, with D and trimming inferred from the DNA. The sample contains approximately 1,600 clones, around four fifths of them found a single time. The leading ten clones occupy roughly 8.2% of the sample.

The paper's findings and limits, for the study overall: Because patient tissue could be obtained only at the time of TPIAT, differences in disease duration may have affected the immune findings. Among 13 chronic pancreatitis patients, higher numbers of productive TCR rearrangements went along with higher disease severity scores, showing a positive correlation. Significantly increased TCRbeta repertoire diversity and reduced clonality were observed in both chronic pancreatitis groups relative to controls. Chronic pancreatitis caused by alcohol use was excluded from the study.

The sample was pancreas tissue with hereditary chronic pancreatitis. The origin of this receptor is a human donor with chronic pancreatitis.

The CDR3 here reads CASSDRDTGELFF. At the DNA level, the sequence is TGTGCCAGCAGTGACAGGGACACCGGGGAGCTGTTTTTT. The chain is encoded by TRBV6-4 joined to TRBJ2-2; the D gene cannot be resolved reliably. Cut back by 2 bases and 3 bases, the V and J ends lie 4 bases apart. From cysteine to phenylalanine, the CDR3 is 13 amino acids long. Only the CDR3 part of the read is kept: 39 bases, read in frame from the first base. CDR1 and CDR2 were assigned from the germline V gene as MRHNA and SNTAGT.